These T cell receptor beta chains were read from a single sample in a study of identical twins. TCRdb used MiXCR to reprocess the 5' RACE reads, holding one entry per CDR3 protein. This sample yields some 500,000 distinct CDR3 sequences, of which over 11% are seen a single time; approximately 0.98% belongs to the top ten. These records were also assigned to another study, of yellow fever vaccine responses in identical twins.

The source material was CD4+ T cells sorted from blood. These receptors all stem from a young woman in good health. Each CDR3 is given with its conserved first and last residue. Fields, in order: V gene, D gene, clone size, J gene, CDR3 protein, CDR3 DNA. D genes are given only for firm matches. Size tells how often a clone was seen (once, few, many) or the class of an expanded clone, and some rows leave it out.

TRBV9,.,many,TRBJ1-3,CASSGMVAGNTIYF,TGTGCCAGCAGCGGTATGGTGGCTGGAAACACCATATATTTT
TRBV18,.,few,TRBJ2-3,CASSPPKQADTQYF,TGTGCCAGCTCACCACCGAAACAGGCCGATACGCAGTATTTT
TRBV5-1,TRBD2,.,TRBJ2-5,CASSLGLAGGAQETQYF,TGCGCCAGCAGCTTGGGCCTAGCGGGGGGAGCTCAAGAGACCCAGTACTTC
TRBV6-2/TRBV6-3,.,.,TRBJ2-5,CASSYGGNQETQYF,TGTGCCAGCAGTTACGGGGGGAACCAAGAGACCCAGTACTTC
TRBV6-1,TRBD1,few,TRBJ2-2,CASSPDRASANTGELFF,TGTGCCAGCAGCCCGGACAGGGCCTCCGCGAACACCGGGGAGCTGTTTTTT
TRBV6-1,.,.,TRBJ1-3,CASSGTLGGNTIYF,TGTGCCAGCAGCGGGACTCTGGGAGGAAACACCATATATTTT
TRBV7-2,.,many,TRBJ2-7,CASSLAGGLEQYF,TGTGCCAGCAGCTTAGCGGGGGGCCTCGAGCAGTACTTC
TRBV28,TRBD1,many,TRBJ2-7,CASSYPGGSYEQYF,TGTGCCAGCAGTTACCCAGGGGGATCCTACGAGCAGTACTTC
TRBV20-1,.,many,TRBJ2-1,CSASKAGLHNEQFF,TGCAGTGCTAGTAAGGCAGGTTTGCACAATGAGCAGTTCTTC
TRBV7-2,TRBD1,.,TRBJ2-5,CASRSSGTAFQETQYF,TGTGCCAGCAGATCTTCCGGGACAGCCTTCCAAGAGACCCAGTACTTC
TRBV18,TRBD2,.,TRBJ2-7,CASSPRLAGDEQYF,TGTGCCAGCTCACCCCGACTAGCGGGAGACGAGCAGTACTTC
TRBV10-3,TRBD1,many,TRBJ2-3,CAITERGQASDTQYF,TGTGCCATCACCGAGAGGGGACAGGCCTCCGATACGCAGTATTTT
TRBV4-2,TRBD2,many,TRBJ2-7,CASSQDREASGSSYEQYF,TGTGCCAGCAGCCAAGATCGGGAGGCGAGCGGTAGCTCCTACGAGCAGTACTTC
TRBV11-3,.,.,TRBJ2-1,CASTPRAAYSYNEQFF,TGTGCCAGCACCCCTCGAGCCGCCTACTCCTACAATGAGCAGTTCTTC
TRBV12-3/TRBV12-4,.,many,TRBJ1-1,CASSLDTEAFF,TGTGCCAGCAGCTTGGACACTGAAGCTTTCTTT
TRBV20-1,TRBD2,few,TRBJ2-3,CSATGLAGEREDTQYF,TGCAGTGCTACCGGACTAGCGGGAGAGAGAGAAGATACGCAGTATTTT
TRBV15,TRBD1,many,TRBJ1-1,CATSRGLDRDTEAFF,TGTGCCACCAGCAGAGGATTGGACAGGGACACTGAAGCTTTCTTT
TRBV5-1,TRBD2,.,TRBJ2-1,CASSLLTSGNDEQFF,TGCGCCAGCAGCTTGCTCACTAGCGGGAACGATGAGCAGTTCTTC
TRBV7-8,.,many,TRBJ2-1,CASSLMRGGFSEQFF,TGTGCCAGCAGCTTAATGCGGGGTGGGTTCAGTGAGCAGTTCTTC
TRBV12-3/TRBV12-4,TRBD1,.,TRBJ1-5,CASSRTGGDQPQHF,TGTGCCAGCAGCCGCACAGGGGGCGATCAGCCCCAGCATTTT
TRBV5-1,TRBD2,many,TRBJ2-7,CASSLGTLAGQTYEQYF,TGCGCCAGCAGCCTTGGGACCCTAGCGGGGCAAACCTACGAGCAGTACTTC
TRBV11-1,.,.,TRBJ2-4,CASSPGRLSAGDIQYF,TGTGCCAGCAGTCCCGGGAGACTAAGCGCAGGAGACATTCAGTACTTC
TRBV5-1,TRBD2,.,TRBJ2-3,CASSPLAGATDTQYF,TGCGCCAGCAGCCCTCTAGCGGGGGCCACAGATACGCAGTATTTT
TRBV15,.,few,TRBJ1-5,CATSRDSGNQPQHF,TGTGCCACCAGCAGAGATTCGGGGAATCAGCCCCAGCATTTT
TRBV5-6,.,many,TRBJ2-5,CASSLVGRQETQYF,TGTGCCAGCAGCTTGGTGGGGAGACAAGAGACCCAGTACTTC
TRBV10-3,.,many,TRBJ1-3,CAASEQAFSGNTIYF,TGTGCCGCATCTGAACAGGCGTTCTCTGGAAACACCATATATTTT
TRBV18,.,many,TRBJ2-1,CASSPGDNEQFF,TGTGCCAGCTCCCCAGGTGACAATGAGCAGTTCTTC
TRBV7-9,.,.,TRBJ2-7,CASSLGNQYEQYF,TGTGCCAGCAGCTTAGGAAACCAATACGAGCAGTACTTC
TRBV20-1,.,.,TRBJ1-5,CCASTLSGVFDQPQHF,TGCTGTGCTAGCACCCTCTCAGGGGTATTCGATCAGCCCCAGCATTTT
TRBV28,.,.,TRBJ2-6,CASSLRMTGANVLTF,TGTGCCAGCAGTCTTCGGATGACTGGGGCCAACGTCCTGACTTTC
TRBV5-1,TRBD1,few,TRBJ2-5,CASSTAGQGGDQYF,TGCGCCAGCAGCACGGCGGGACAGGGTGGGGACCAGTACTTC
TRBV5-1,.,.,TRBJ2-7,CASSSGLERTTEQYF,TGCGCCAGCAGCTCTGGACTCGAAAGGACTACGGAGCAGTACTTC
TRBV20-1,TRBD2,many,TRBJ2-3,CSARDYSGTSGSTDTQYF,TGCAGTGCTAGAGATTACTCCGGGACTAGCGGGAGCACAGATACGCAGTATTTT
TRBV29-1,.,.,TRBJ2-7,CSVVGAGRLFYEQYF,TGCAGCGTTGTCGGGGCAGGACGGCTTTTCTACGAGCAGTACTTC
TRBV6-2/TRBV6-3,TRBD2,.,TRBJ2-5,CASSLSPTSGSIGQETQYF,TGTGCCAGCAGCCTATCGCCGACTAGCGGGAGCATCGGTCAAGAGACCCAGTACTTC
TRBV12-3/TRBV12-4,.,few,TRBJ1-5,CASSVRGRNQPQHF,TGTGCCAGCAGCGTCCGGGGGCGCAATCAGCCCCAGCATTTT
TRBV20-1,TRBD2,.,TRBJ2-7,CSARVASGGEQYF,TGCAGTGCTAGGGTGGCTAGCGGGGGCGAGCAGTACTTC
TRBV10-3,TRBD2,.,TRBJ2-1,CAISSLTSPNEQFF,TGTGCCATCAGTTCCCTGACTAGCCCCAATGAGCAGTTCTTC
TRBV20-1,TRBD1,few,TRBJ2-6,CSARADRDSGANVLTF,TGCAGTGCTAGGGCGGACAGGGACTCTGGGGCCAACGTCCTGACTTTC
TRBV5-1,TRBD1,few,TRBJ2-1,CASSLGGTGRLHVQFF,TGCGCCAGCAGTTTGGGGGGGACAGGGAGGCTCCATGTGCAGTTCTTC
TRBV5-1,.,.,TRBJ2-1,CASSLEGSGNNEQFF,TGCGCCAGCAGCTTGGAGGGTAGCGGAAACAATGAGCAGTTCTTC
TRBV20-1,.,.,TRBJ2-6,CSARQAGANVLTF,TGCAGTGCTAGGCAGGCTGGGGCCAACGTCCTGACTTTC
TRBV24-1,TRBD2,.,TRBJ2-5,CATSDRRLAGAETQYF,TGTGCCACCAGTGATCGTCGACTAGCGGGAGCAGAGACCCAGTACTTC